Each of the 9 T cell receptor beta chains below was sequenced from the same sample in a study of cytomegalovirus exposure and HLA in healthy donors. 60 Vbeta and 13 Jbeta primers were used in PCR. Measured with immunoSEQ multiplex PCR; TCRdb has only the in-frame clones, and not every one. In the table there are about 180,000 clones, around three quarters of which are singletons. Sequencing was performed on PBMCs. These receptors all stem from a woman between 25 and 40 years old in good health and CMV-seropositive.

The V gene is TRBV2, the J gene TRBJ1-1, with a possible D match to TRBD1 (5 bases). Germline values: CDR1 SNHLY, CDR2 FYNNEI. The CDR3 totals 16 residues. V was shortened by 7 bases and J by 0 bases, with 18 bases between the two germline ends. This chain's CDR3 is CASIYTGARLNTEAFF. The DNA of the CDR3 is TGTGCCAGCATATATACAGGCGCCCGCCTGAACACTGAAGCTTTCTTT. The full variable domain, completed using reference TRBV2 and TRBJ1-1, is EPEVTQTPSHQVTQMGQEVILRCVPISNHLYFYWYRQILGQKVEFLVSFYNNEISEKSEIFDDQFSVERPDGSNFTLKIRSTKLEDSAMYFCASIYTGARLNTEAFFGQGTRLTVV.

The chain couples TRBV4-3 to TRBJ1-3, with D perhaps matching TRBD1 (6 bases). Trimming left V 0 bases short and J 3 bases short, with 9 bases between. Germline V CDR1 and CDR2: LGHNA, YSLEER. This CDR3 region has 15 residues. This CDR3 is CASSQDGRGGNTIYF. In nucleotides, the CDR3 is TGCGCCAGCAGCCAAGACGGCAGGGGTGGAAACACCATATATTTT.

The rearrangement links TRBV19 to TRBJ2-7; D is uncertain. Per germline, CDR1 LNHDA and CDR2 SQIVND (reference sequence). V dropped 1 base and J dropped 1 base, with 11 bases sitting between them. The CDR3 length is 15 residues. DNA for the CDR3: TGTGCCAGTAGTATAGCAACAGTTCTTTCCTACGAGCAGTACTTC. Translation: CASSIATVLSYEQYF.

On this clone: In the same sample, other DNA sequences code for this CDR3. CDR3: CAWSGTSSNQPQHF. DNA of the CDR3: TGTGCCTGGAGTGGGACATCTAGCAATCAGCCCCAGCATTTT. The gene calls are TRBV30 and TRBJ1-5; D may be TRBD1 (5 bases). The CDR3 sequence is 14 residues long. With 1 base removed from V and 0 bases from J, the gap between germline ends came to 7 bases. Germline CDR1 reads GTSNPN; CDR2 reads SVGIG (reference sequence).

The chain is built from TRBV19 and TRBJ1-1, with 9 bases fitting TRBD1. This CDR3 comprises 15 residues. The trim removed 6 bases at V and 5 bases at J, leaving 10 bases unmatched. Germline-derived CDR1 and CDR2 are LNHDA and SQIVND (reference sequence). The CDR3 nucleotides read TGTGCCAGTAGAGATGTGACAGGGGGAACAACTGAAGCTTTCTTT. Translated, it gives CASRDVTGGTTEAFF.

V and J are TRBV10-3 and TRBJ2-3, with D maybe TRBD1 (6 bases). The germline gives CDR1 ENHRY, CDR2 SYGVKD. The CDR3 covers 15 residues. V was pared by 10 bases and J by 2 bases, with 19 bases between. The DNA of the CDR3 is TGTGCCACTGCCCCCCACCGGGACAACACAGATACGCAGTATTTT. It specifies CATAPHRDNTDTQYF.

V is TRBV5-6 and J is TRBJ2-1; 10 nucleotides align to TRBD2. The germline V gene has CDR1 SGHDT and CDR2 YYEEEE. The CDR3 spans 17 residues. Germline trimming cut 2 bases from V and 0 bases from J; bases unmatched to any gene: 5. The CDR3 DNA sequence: TGTGCCAGCAGCTTCTCCACTAGCGGGACCTCCTACAATGAGCAGTTCTTC. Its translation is CASSFSTSGTSYNEQFF.

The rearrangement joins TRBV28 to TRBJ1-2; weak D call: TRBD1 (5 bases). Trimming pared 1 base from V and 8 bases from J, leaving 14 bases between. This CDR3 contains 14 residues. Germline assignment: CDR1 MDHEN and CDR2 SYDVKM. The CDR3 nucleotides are TGTGCCAGCAGTTTATCACAGGTTTGGGGCGGCTACACCTTC. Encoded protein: CASSLSQVWGGYTF.

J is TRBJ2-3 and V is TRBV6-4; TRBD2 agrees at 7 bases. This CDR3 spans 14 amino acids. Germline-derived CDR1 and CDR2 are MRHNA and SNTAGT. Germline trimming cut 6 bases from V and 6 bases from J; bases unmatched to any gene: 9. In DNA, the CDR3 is TGTGCCAGCAGGGCCAGGGAGGGAAGCGATACGCAGTATTTT. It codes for CASRAREGSDTQYF.